The sequence of this T cell receptor beta chain was determined in a study of shared clonotypes between healthy human individuals. Healthy adults negative for HIV, lacking recent acute infections or vaccinations, served as donors. This CDR3 region has 15 residues. With 2 bases removed from V and 2 bases from J, the gap between germline ends came to 11 bases. Germline-derived CDR1 and CDR2 are SGHVS and FNYEAQ. Assay used: immunoSEQ multiplex PCR; TCRdb lists only in-frame clones, some missing. The table has some 2 million clones, roughly 94% seen once. The origin of this receptor is a young man in good health. Sequencing used naive CD4+ T cells sorted from blood. Subset in this sample: CD45RA+ positively selected. The chain recombines TRBV7-6 with TRBJ2-3, with D perhaps TRBD1 (5 bases). In DNA, the CDR3 is TGTGCCAGCAGCTTAATCAGGGAAAACACAGATACGCAGTATTTT. Protein sequence: CASSLIRENTDTQYF.